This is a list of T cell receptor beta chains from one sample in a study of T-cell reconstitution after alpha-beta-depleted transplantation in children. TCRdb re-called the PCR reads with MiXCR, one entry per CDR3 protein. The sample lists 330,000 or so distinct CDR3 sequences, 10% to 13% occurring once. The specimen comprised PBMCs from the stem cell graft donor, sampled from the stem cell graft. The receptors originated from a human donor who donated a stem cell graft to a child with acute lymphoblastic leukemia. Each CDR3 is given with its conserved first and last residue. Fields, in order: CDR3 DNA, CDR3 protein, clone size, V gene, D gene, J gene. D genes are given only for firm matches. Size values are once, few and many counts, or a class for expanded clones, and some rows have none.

TGCGCCAGCAGAATCGAACCTACACAGGGGTTTGAGCAGTTCTTC,CASRIEPTQGFEQFF,many,TRBV5-1,TRBD1,TRBJ2-1
TGTGCCAGCAGTCAGGGGTACGTGACCGGGGAGCTGTTTTTT,CASSQGYVTGELFF,few,TRBV27,-,TRBJ2-2
TGTGCCAGCAGCGTAGGACAGGCAATCTCCTACGAGCAGTACTTC,CASSVGQAISYEQYF,few,TRBV9,-,TRBJ2-7
TGCGCCAGCAGCCGGGTGGGGAACCAAGCTCCCACAGATACGCAGTATTTT,CASSRVGNQAPTDTQYF,few,TRBV5-1,-,TRBJ2-3
TGCGCCAGCAGCCAAGAGGTTAATTGGCTAGTCAGCCCCTACGAGCAGTACTTC,CASSQEVNWLVSPYEQYF,few,TRBV4-3,-,TRBJ2-7
TGTGCCAGCAGTTTAAATAGCGGGAGCACCTACAATGAGCAGTTCTTC,CASSLNSGSTYNEQFF,-,TRBV6-5,TRBD2,TRBJ2-1
TGTGCCAGCAGCCACGGACTAGCGGGAGGGGGCGGGGAGCTGTTTTTT,CASSHGLAGGGGELFF,-,TRBV12-3/TRBV12-4,TRBD2,TRBJ2-2
TGTGCCAGCAGCTTAGGGGTCGGTGTAAGGGACAGGGAACAAGAGACCCAGTACTTC,CASSLGVGVRDREQETQYF,-,TRBV7-8,TRBD1,TRBJ2-5
TGTGCCAGCAGCCCGGGACTAGCCGTCAATGAGCAGTTCTTC,CASSPGLAVNEQFF,few,TRBV2,TRBD2,TRBJ2-1
TGTGCCAGCAGCCCCCCGAGGGGCCCACTGCCCCTCTACACCTTC,CASSPPRGPLPLYTF,-,TRBV7-9,-,TRBJ1-2
TGTGCCAGCAGCCTAACCGGGACTGGAATCAATGAAGCTTTCTTT,CASSLTGTGINEAFF,many,TRBV9,-,TRBJ1-1
TGTGCCACCAGCAGGGTTGGGACAGTGAACACCGGGGAGCTGTTTTTT,CATSRVGTVNTGELFF,many,TRBV15,TRBD1,TRBJ2-2
TGCGCCAGCAGAGAGGGGGCTGGCTACACCTTC,CASREGAGYTF,few,TRBV5-1,TRBD1,TRBJ1-2
TGTGCCAGCAGCTTCAGGGGGAACTACGAGCAGTACTTC,CASSFRGNYEQYF,-,TRBV5-6,TRBD1,TRBJ2-7
TGCAGTGCGGCTGACTTTCTTAGGACCTTAGGGGAGCAGTACTTC,CSAADFLRTLGEQYF,-,TRBV20-1,-,TRBJ2-7
TGCAGCGTTGAAGACTTGGACACTAGGTCCTCCGAGCAGTACTTC,CSVEDLDTRSSEQYF,few,TRBV29-1,-,TRBJ2-7
TGTGCCAGCAGTGAAGCGTCTGGGGGTTGGGGGGAGCTGTTTTTT,CASSEASGGWGELFF,-,TRBV6-1,-,TRBJ2-2
TGCAGTGCGGCCAGGGTCTCTGGAAACACCATATATTTT,CSAARVSGNTIYF,-,TRBV20-1,-,TRBJ1-3
TGTGCCATCAGTGAGTCGGGACTCATCCAAGAGACCCAGTACTTC,CAISESGLIQETQYF,-,TRBV10-3,-,TRBJ2-5